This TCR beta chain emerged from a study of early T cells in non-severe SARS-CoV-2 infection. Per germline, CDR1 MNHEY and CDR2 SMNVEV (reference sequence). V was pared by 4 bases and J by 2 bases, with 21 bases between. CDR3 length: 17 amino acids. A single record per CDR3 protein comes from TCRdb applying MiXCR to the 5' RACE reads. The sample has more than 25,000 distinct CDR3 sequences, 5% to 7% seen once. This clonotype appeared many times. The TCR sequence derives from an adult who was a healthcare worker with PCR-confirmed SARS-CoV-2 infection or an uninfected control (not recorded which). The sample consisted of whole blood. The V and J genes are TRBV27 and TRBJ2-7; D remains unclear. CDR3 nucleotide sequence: TGTGCCAGCAGTTCCATCCCACCTAGTGGCGGCACCTACGAGCAGTACTTC. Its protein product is CASSSIPPSGGTYEQYF.